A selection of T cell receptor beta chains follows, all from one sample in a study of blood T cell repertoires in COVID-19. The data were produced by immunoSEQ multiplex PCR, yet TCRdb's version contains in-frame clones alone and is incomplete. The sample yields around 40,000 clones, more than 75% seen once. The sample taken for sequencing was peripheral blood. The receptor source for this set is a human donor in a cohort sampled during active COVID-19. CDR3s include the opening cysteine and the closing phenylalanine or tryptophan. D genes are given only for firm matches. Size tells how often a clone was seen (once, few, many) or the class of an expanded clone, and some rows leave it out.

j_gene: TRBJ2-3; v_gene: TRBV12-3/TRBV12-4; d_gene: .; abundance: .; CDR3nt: TGTGCCACCCGAAAAACAGCAGATACGCAGTATTTT; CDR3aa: CATRKTADTQYF
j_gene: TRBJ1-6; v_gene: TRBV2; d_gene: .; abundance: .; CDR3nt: TGTGCCAGCAACTGGGCCCGTCAGAATTCACCCCTCCACTTT; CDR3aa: CASNWARQNSPLHF
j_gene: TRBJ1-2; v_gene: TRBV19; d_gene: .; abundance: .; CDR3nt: TGTGCCAGTAGCCCGGGGGGCAGCTATGGCTACACCTTC; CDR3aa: CASSPGGSYGYTF
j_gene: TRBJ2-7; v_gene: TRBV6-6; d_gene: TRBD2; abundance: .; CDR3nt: TGTGCCAGCAGCACTACTAGCGGGGTTCCCTACGAGCAGTACTTC; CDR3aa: CASSTTSGVPYEQYF
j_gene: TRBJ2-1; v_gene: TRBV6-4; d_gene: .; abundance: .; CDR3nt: TGTCCCTTGATGGGGGGGCCAAAAGGGGTGGATGAGCAGTTCTTC; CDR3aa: CPLMGGPKGVDEQFF
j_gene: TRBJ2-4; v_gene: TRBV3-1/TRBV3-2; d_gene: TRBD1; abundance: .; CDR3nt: TGTGCCAGCAGCCTCTCGGGACAGCTAGCCAAAAACATTCAGTACTTC; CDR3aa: CASSLSGQLAKNIQYF
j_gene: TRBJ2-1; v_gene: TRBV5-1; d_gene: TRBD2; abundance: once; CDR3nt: TGCGCCAGCAGCTTTACTAGCGGGAGCTCCTACAATGAGCAGTTCTTC; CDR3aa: CASSFTSGSSYNEQFF
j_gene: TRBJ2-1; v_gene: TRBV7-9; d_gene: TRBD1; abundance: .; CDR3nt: TGTGCCAGCAGCATACAGGGGAATGAGCAGTTCTTC; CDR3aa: CASSIQGNEQFF
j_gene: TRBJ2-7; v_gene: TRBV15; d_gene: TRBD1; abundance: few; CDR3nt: TGTGCCACCAGCGGTGGACAGGGCGGGCAGTACTTC; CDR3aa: CATSGGQGGQYF
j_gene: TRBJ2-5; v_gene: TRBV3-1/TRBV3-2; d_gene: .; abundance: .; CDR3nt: TGTGCCAGCAGCCTCCGTCCCACCCGGGGAGAGACCCAGTACTTC; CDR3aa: CASSLRPTRGETQYF
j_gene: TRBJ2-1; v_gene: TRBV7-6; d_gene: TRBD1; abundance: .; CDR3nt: TGTGCCAGCAGCCCCAGGGGGCTCGTGCTGAATGAGCAGTTCTTC; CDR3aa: CASSPRGLVLNEQFF
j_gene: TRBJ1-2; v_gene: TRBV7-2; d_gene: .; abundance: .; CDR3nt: TGTGCCAGCAGCTTAGTTGGTGGACAGCGGGGCCATGGCTACACCTTC; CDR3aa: CASSLVGGQRGHGYTF
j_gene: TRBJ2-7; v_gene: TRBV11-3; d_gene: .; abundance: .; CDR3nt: TGTGCCAGCAGCTTGACTCCCGCCTACGAGCAGTACTTC; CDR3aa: CASSLTPAYEQYF
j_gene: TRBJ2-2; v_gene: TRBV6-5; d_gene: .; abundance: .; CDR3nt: TGTGCCGAGGCAGCTCGGCACCGGGGGGAGCTGTTTTTT; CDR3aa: CAEAARHRGELFF
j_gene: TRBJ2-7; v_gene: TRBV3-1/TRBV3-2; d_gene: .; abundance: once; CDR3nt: TGTGCCAGCAGCCCTGCCTACGGGACACAGTACTTC; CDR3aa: CASSPAYGTQYF
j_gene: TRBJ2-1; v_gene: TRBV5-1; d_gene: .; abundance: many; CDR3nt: TGCGCCAGCAGCCCGGGCCCTAACAGGGCTTACAATGAGCAGTTCTTC; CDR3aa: CASSPGPNRAYNEQFF
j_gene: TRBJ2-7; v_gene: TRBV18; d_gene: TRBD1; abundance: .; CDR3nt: TGTGCCAGCTCACCAGACAGGGGTTTCTACGAGCAGTACTTC; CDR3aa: CASSPDRGFYEQYF
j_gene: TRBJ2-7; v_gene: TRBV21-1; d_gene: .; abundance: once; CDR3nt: TGTGCCAGCAGCAAAACCGTCCACAGGCCTCCGGGCGAGCAGTACTTC; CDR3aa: CASSKTVHRPPGEQYF
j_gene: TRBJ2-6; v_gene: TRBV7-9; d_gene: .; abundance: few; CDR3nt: TGTGCCAGCAGCTTAGAGGCCTCGCGGATCTCTGGGGCCAACGTCCTGACTTTC; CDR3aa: CASSLEASRISGANVLTF
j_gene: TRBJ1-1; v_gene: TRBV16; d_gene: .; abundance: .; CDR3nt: TGTGCCAGCAGCCAGAATCGGGGGAACACTGAAGCTTTCTTT; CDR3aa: CASSQNRGNTEAFF
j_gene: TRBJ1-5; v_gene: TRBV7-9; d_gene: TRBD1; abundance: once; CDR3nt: TGTGCCAGCAGCTTCACAATGACAGGGGGGACTAGCAATCAGCCCCAGCATTTT; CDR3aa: CASSFTMTGGTSNQPQHF
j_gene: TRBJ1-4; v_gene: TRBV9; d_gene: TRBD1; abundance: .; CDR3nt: TGTGCCAGCAGCGTAGGGACAGGGGTAAATGAAAAACTGTTTTTT; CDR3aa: CASSVGTGVNEKLFF
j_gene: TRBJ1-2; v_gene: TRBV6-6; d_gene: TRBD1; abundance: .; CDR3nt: TGTGCCAGCAGTACCAACGAGGGACAGGAGGTCGGCTACACCTTC; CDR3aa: CASSTNEGQEVGYTF
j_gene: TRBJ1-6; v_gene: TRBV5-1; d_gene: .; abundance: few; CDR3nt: TGCGCCAGCAGCTTCCAGGGTCTGGGGTATTCACCCCTCCACTTT; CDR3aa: CASSFQGLGYSPLHF
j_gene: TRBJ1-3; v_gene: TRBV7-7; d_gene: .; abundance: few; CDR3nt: TGTGCCAGCAACCCCCGCCAGGGCTCTGGAAACACCATATATTTT; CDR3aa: CASNPRQGSGNTIYF
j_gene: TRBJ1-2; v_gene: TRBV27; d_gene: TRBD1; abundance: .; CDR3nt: TGTGCCAGCAGTTTAAAGATGGGACAGGGCGATGGCTACACCTTC; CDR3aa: CASSLKMGQGDGYTF
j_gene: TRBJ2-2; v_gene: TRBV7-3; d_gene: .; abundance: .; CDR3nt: TGTGCCAGCAGCCCCTTGACAGACACCGGGGAGCTGTTTTTT; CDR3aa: CASSPLTDTGELFF
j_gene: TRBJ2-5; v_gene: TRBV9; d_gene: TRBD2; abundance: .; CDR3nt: TGTGCCAGCAGCGTAAACTGGGACCCCATGCGGGGGGCCCAGTACTTC; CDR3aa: CASSVNWDPMRGAQYF